This T cell receptor (beta chain) was observed in a study of post-analysis software for immune sequencing data. Study-level points and caveats: Roughly five TRBV segments, including TRBV5-6, TRBV5-1 and TRBV20-1, were more frequent in patients than controls.

The library was made from cDNA and included unique molecular identifiers. Using its own MiXCR run on the PCR reads, TCRdb lists one record per CDR3 protein. The sample has about 430,000 distinct CDR3 sequences, 35% to 45% seen once. The V end was cut by 1 base, the J end by 0 bases, with 4 bases between. The CDR3 is made up of 14 amino acids. Germline CDR1 and CDR2: MNHEY and SMNVEV (reference sequence). In regard to this clonotype: What it recognizes is unknown.

What was sequenced was blood. The sequence derives from a girl aged 2 to 10 with multiple sclerosis. The chain couples TRBV27 to TRBJ2-1; D remains unclear. CDR3 nucleotide sequence: TGTGCCAGCAGTTTATTTAGCTCCTACAATGAGCAGTTCTTC. Its translation is CASSLFSSYNEQFF.